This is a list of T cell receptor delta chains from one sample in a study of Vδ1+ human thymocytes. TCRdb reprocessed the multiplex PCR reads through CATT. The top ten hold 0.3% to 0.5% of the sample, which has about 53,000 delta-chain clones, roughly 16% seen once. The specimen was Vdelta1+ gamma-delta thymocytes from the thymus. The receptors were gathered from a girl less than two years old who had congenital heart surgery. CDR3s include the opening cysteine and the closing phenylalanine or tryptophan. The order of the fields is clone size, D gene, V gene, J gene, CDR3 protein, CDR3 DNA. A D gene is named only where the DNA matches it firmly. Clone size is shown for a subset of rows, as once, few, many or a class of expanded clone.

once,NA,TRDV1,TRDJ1,CALGEQPSPDDKLIF,TGTGCTCTTGGGGAGCAGCCTTCCCCGGACGATAAACTCATCTTT
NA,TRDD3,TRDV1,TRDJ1,CALGEYDPNTLGDQRPTDKLIF,TGTGCTCTTGGGGAATATGATCCCAACACTCTGGGGGACCAACGACCTACCGATAAACTCATCTTT
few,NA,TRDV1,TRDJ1,CALGERTLGPVVLGDTDKLIF,TGTGCTCTTGGGGAAAGAACCCTAGGGCCGGTCGTACTGGGCGACACCGATAAACTCATCTTT
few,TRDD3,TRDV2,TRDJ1,CACDTKPYPYWGSISNTDKLIF,TGTGCCTGTGATACAAAACCGTACCCGTACTGGGGGTCAATCAGTAACACCGATAAACTCATCTTT
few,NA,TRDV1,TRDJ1,CALGVPSFHSDKLIF,TGTGCTCTTGGGGTCCCCTCGTTCCACTCCGATAAACTCATCTTT
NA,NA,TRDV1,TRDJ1,CALGERSLSGGFDKLIF,TGTGCTCTTGGGGAACGATCCCTAAGTGGGGGGTTCGATAAACTCATCTTT
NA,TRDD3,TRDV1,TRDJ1,CALGELRRGGYVTDKLIF,TGTGCTCTTGGGGAACTGCGGAGGGGGGGATACGTGACCGATAAACTCATCTTT
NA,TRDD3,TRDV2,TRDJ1,CACDTGWGIPTYTDKLIF,TGTGCCTGTGACACGGGGTGGGGGATACCCACCTACACCGATAAACTCATCTTT
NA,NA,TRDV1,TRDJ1,CALGELRPRAPTDKLIF,TGTGCTCTTGGGGAACTACGCCCCCGGGCCCCCACCGATAAACTCATCTTT
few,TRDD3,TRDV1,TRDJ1,CALGEPISTSRVLGDTPGTDKLIF,TGTGCTCTTGGGGAACCGATCTCTACATCGAGGGTACTGGGGGATACTCCTGGGACCGATAAACTCATCTTT
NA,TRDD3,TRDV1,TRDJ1,CALGELGGIRRGKLIF,TGTGCTCTTGGGGAACTGGGGGGGATACGCCGGGGTAAACTCATCTTT
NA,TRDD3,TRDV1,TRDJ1,CALGELYPTYGTGGHLPKGPDKLIF,TGTGCTCTTGGGGAACTATATCCGACCTACGGTACTGGGGGACATTTGCCAAAAGGGCCCGATAAACTCATCTTT
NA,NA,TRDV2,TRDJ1,CACDTEGSDKLIF,TGTGCCTGTGACACCGAGGGATCCGATAAACTCATCTTT
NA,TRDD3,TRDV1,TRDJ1,CALGEPTSPLLGDLVRGDKLIF,TGTGCTCTTGGGGAACCCACTTCCCCACTACTGGGGGATTTGGTCCGGGGCGATAAACTCATCTTT
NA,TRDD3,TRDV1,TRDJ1,CALGERIFSVLGARDKLIF,TGTGCTCTTGGGGAACGAATTTTTTCCGTACTGGGGGCCCGCGATAAACTCATCTTT
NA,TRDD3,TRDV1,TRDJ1,CALGEPPSSGGYGRYTDKLIF,TGTGCTCTTGGGGAGCCCCCTTCCTCTGGGGGATACGGAAGGTACACCGATAAACTCATCTTT
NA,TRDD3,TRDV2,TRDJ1,CACLPPSRLWGTGAYTDRLIF,TGTGCCTGCCTACCACCTTCGCGACTATGGGGGACCGGAGCGTACACCGATAGACTCATCTTT
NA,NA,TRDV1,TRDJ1,CALGELPGWGSPYTDKLIF,TGTGCTCTTGGGGAACTCCCCGGCTGGGGCTCCCCCTACACCGATAAACTCATCTTT
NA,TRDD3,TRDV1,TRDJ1,CALGDQHLGGIRKLIF,TGTGCTCTTGGGGATCAGCACCTAGGGGGGATACGCAAGCTCATCTTT
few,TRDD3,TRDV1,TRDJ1,CALGEHRAFKTLGEENTDKLIF,TGTGCTCTTGGGGAACATCGGGCCTTCAAAACACTGGGGGAGGAAAACACCGATAAACTCATCTTT
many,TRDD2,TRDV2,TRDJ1,CACDALAFLRSWTPSGKLIF,TGTGCCTGTGACGCCCTGGCCTTCCTACGCTCCTGGACACCTTCCGGGAAACTCATCTTT
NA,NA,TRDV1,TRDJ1,CALGELGAGLIF,TGTGCTCTTGGGGAACTAGGTGCAGGACTCATCTTT
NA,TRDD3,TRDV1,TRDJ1,CALGEPPSTGGLDKLIF,TGTGCTCTTGGGGAACCGCCATCGACTGGGGGCCTCGATAAACTCATCTTT